This is a list of T cell receptor beta chains from one sample in a study of shared clonotypes between healthy human individuals. Sequencing was performed with immunoSEQ multiplex PCR; in TCRdb, only in-frame clones are kept and a portion is missing. The table lists roughly 500,000 clones, 76% of them singletons, with over 10% in the top ten. The sample was PBMCs. All receptors derive from a woman aged 40-49 years in good health. Some clones in this sample may be carry-over from other donors' samples. Both conserved end residues are part of each CDR3. The order of the fields is CDR3 length, clone size, J gene, V gene, D gene, CDR3 protein, CDR3 DNA. D genes are given only for firm matches. The size field is filled for only some rows; it gives once, few, many or a size class.

length: 16
size: -
J: TRBJ1-4
V: TRBV4-3
D: TRBD1
CDR3: CASSQDPGQGYEKLFF
DNA: TGCGCCAGCAGCCAAGATCCCGGACAGGGTTACGAAAAACTGTTTTTT

length: 14
size: -
J: TRBJ2-7
V: TRBV10-2
D: TRBD2
CDR3: CASKVAGEVYEQYF
DNA: TGCGCCAGCAAGGTAGCGGGAGAGGTCTACGAGCAGTACTTC

length: 12
size: -
J: TRBJ2-3
V: TRBV28
D: -
CDR3: CASGVFTDTQYF
DNA: TGTGCCAGCGGTGTGTTCACAGATACGCAGTATTTT

length: 17
size: many
J: TRBJ2-1
V: TRBV4-1
D: -
CDR3: CASSQGWLWAPQKEQFF
DNA: TGCGCCAGCAGCCAAGGGTGGTTATGGGCCCCGCAAAAGGAGCAGTTCTTC

length: 17
size: -
J: TRBJ1-5
V: TRBV4-1
D: -
CDR3: CASSQVRETYSNQPQHF
DNA: TGCGCCAGCAGCCAAGTCCGGGAAACCTATAGCAATCAGCCCCAGCATTTT

length: 14
size: -
J: TRBJ2-7
V: TRBV28
D: TRBD1
CDR3: CASSSQGQGPEQYF
DNA: TGTGCCAGCAGTTCCCAGGGACAGGGCCCCGAGCAGTACTTC

length: 16
size: -
J: TRBJ2-1
V: TRBV19
D: -
CDR3: CASTRAGSRSYNEQFF
DNA: TGTGCCAGTACTAGGGCGGGGTCCAGATCCTACAATGAGCAGTTCTTC

length: 12
size: -
J: TRBJ1-2
V: TRBV11-2
D: TRBD1
CDR3: CASSSGQVGYTF
DNA: TGTGCCAGCAGCTCGGGACAGGTTGGCTACACCTTC

length: 15
size: -
J: TRBJ1-2
V: TRBV18
D: TRBD1
CDR3: CASSPMDRGAYGYTF
DNA: TGTGCCAGCTCACCAATGGACAGGGGAGCCTATGGCTACACCTTC

length: 16
size: -
J: TRBJ2-5
V: TRBV7-7
D: -
CDR3: CASSSQNVGVEQTQYF
DNA: TGTGCTAGCAGCTCACAAAACGTAGGGGTAGAGCAGACCCAGTACTTC

length: 15
size: -
J: TRBJ2-1
V: TRBV27
D: TRBD2
CDR3: CASSLGTSGTSGQFF
DNA: TGTGCCAGCAGTTTGGGGACTAGCGGGACTTCGGGGCAGTTCTTC

length: 14
size: -
J: TRBJ2-1
V: TRBV29-1
D: -
CDR3: CSVEDGGRSYEQFF
DNA: TGCAGCGTTGAAGATGGGGGCAGGTCCTATGAGCAGTTCTTC

length: 15
size: -
J: TRBJ2-7
V: TRBV10-3
D: TRBD2
CDR3: CAIRNGREGSYEQYF
DNA: TGTGCCATCCGGAACGGGCGGGAGGGCTCCTACGAGCAGTACTTC

length: 13
size: -
J: TRBJ2-7
V: TRBV18
D: -
CDR3: CASSPLGTYEQYF
DNA: TGTGCCAGCTCACCACTGGGAACCTACGAGCAGTACTTC

length: 12
size: -
J: TRBJ1-6
V: TRBV28
D: -
CDR3: CASSFLSSPLHF
DNA: TGTGCCAGCAGTTTTCTCAGTTCACCCCTCCACTTT

length: 13
size: -
J: TRBJ2-5
V: TRBV4-2
D: -
CDR3: CASSQDRLGGQYF
DNA: TGTGCCAGCAGCCAAGACCGGTTGGGCGGGCAGTACTTC

length: 13
size: -
J: TRBJ1-2
V: TRBV5-1
D: -
CDR3: CASSLTPSYGYTF
DNA: TGCGCCAGCAGCCTGACACCCTCCTATGGCTACACCTTC

length: 14
size: -
J: TRBJ1-5
V: TRBV10-2
D: -
CDR3: CASSEFGTGQPQHF
DNA: TGCGCCAGCAGTGAGTTCGGAACGGGGCAGCCCCAGCATTTT

length: 17
size: -
J: TRBJ1-3
V: TRBV10-3
D: TRBD1
CDR3: CAISESRPAGGRNTIYF
DNA: TGTGCCATCAGTGAGTCTCGCCCGGCAGGGGGCCGAAACACCATATATTTT

length: 14
size: few
J: TRBJ2-4
V: TRBV6-5
D: -
CDR3: CASRDREGKNIQYF
DNA: TGTGCCAGCAGGGACAGGGAGGGCAAAAACATTCAGTACTTC

length: 13
size: -
J: TRBJ2-7
V: TRBV19
D: -
CDR3: CASSVTGGYEQYF
DNA: TGTGCCAGTAGTGTGACAGGCGGGTACGAGCAGTACTTC

length: 13
size: few
J: TRBJ2-7
V: TRBV5-6
D: -
CDR3: CASSLNSLYEQYF
DNA: TGTGCCAGCAGCTTGAACAGCCTCTACGAGCAGTACTTC

length: 14
size: few
J: TRBJ2-7
V: TRBV27
D: -
CDR3: CASSLSRSRDEQYF
DNA: TGTGCCAGCAGTTTATCGAGGTCAAGGGACGAGCAGTACTTC

length: 14
size: few
J: TRBJ2-7
V: TRBV2
D: -
CDR3: CASSVSPASYEQYF
DNA: TGTGCCAGCAGTGTCTCTCCTGCCTCCTACGAGCAGTACTTC

length: 13
size: -
J: TRBJ1-2
V: TRBV29-1
D: TRBD1
CDR3: CSVENDRVRGYTF
DNA: TGCAGCGTTGAAAATGACAGGGTCCGGGGCTACACCTTC

length: 14
size: -
J: TRBJ1-2
V: TRBV28
D: -
CDR3: CASSPAGANYGYTF
DNA: TGTGCCAGCAGTCCCGCCGGAGCTAACTATGGCTACACCTTC

length: 16
size: -
J: TRBJ2-1
V: TRBV4-3
D: -
CDR3: CASSQDIGGSYNEQFF
DNA: TGCGCCAGCAGCCAAGATATCGGCGGCTCCTACAATGAGCAGTTCTTC

length: 14
size: -
J: TRBJ2-2
V: TRBV19
D: -
CDR3: CASRDTTNTGELFF
DNA: TGTGCCAGCCGGGACACCACGAACACCGGGGAGCTGTTTTTT